This TCR beta chain appears in the sequencing data of a study of T cell changes during pregnancy in multiple sclerosis. Produced via immunoSEQ multiplex PCR; TCRdb's table is partial and in-frame only. The sample holds tens of thousands of clones, around 89% seen once. Trimming at V came to 4 bases and at J to 2 bases, leaving 7 bases not matched to a gene. Germline CDR1 reads LGHNA; CDR2 reads YSLEER. The CDR3 covers 16 residues. The sample was CD4+ T cells from peripheral blood mononuclear cells, taken in the first trimester of pregnancy. The clonotype originates from a female donor in good health, enrolled as a control in a pregnancy study. The gene calls are TRBV4-3 and TRBJ2-7, with 11 positions matching TRBD1. This CDR3 reads CASSRGKGQGAYEQYF. Written as DNA, the CDR3 is TGCGCCAGCAGCCGGGGAAAGGGACAGGGGGCCTACGAGCAGTACTTC.